A selection of T cell receptor beta chains follows, all from one sample in a study of neoadjuvant nivolumab and ipilimumab in lung cancer. TCRdb's table, derived via immunoSEQ multiplex PCR, lists solely in-frame clones and lacks some. The sample shows 20,000 or so clones, around 76% of them seen only once. The specimen was tumor tissue, collected after neoadjuvant nivolumab, alone or with ipilimumab, at or shortly before surgery. The receptors were gathered from an adult with non-small cell lung cancer. Both conserved end residues are part of each CDR3. The D gene is left open where the match is weak. Size is stated for part of the rows, as once, few or many counts, or as a class when the clone is expanded.

j_call: TRBJ1-1; clone_size: medium-sized; d_call: NA; v_call: TRBV5-5; cdr3_nt: TGTGCCAGCAGCTTACAGAGGATGAACACTGAAGCTTTCTTT; cdr3_aa: CASSLQRMNTEAFF
j_call: TRBJ1-3; clone_size: NA; d_call: NA; v_call: TRBV9; cdr3_nt: TGTGCCAGCAGCGTCCCCCCAAGCTCTAACACCATATATTTT; cdr3_aa: CASSVPPSSNTIYF
j_call: TRBJ2-2; clone_size: NA; d_call: TRBD1; v_call: TRBV29-1; cdr3_nt: TGCAGCGTTGACTCCGACAGGGCCGGGGAGCTGTTTTTT; cdr3_aa: CSVDSDRAGELFF
j_call: TRBJ2-7; clone_size: NA; d_call: NA; v_call: TRBV30; cdr3_nt: TGTGCCTGGAGCGCCTCGAGGTACGAGCAGTACTTC; cdr3_aa: CAWSASRYEQYF
j_call: TRBJ2-5; clone_size: NA; d_call: NA; v_call: TRBV5-6; cdr3_nt: TGTGCCAGCAGCTCCCAGGGGCTAGAGACCCAGTACTTC; cdr3_aa: CASSSQGLETQYF
j_call: TRBJ2-7; clone_size: few; d_call: NA; v_call: TRBV7-6; cdr3_nt: TGTGCCAGCAGCTTAGCGGGCGGACAAAACTACGAGCAGTACTTC; cdr3_aa: CASSLAGGQNYEQYF
j_call: TRBJ2-3; clone_size: NA; d_call: NA; v_call: TRBV5-1; cdr3_nt: TGCGCCAGCAGCTTCTCCCTAGCTACGACAGATACGCAGTATTTT; cdr3_aa: CASSFSLATTDTQYF
j_call: TRBJ2-6; clone_size: NA; d_call: NA; v_call: TRBV19; cdr3_nt: TGTGCCAGTACAACTGGGGCCAACGTCCTGACTTTC; cdr3_aa: CASTTGANVLTF
j_call: TRBJ2-5; clone_size: few; d_call: TRBD2; v_call: TRBV18; cdr3_nt: TGTGCCAGCTCCCCCAGACTAGCGGGATTAGAGGAGACCCAGTACTTC; cdr3_aa: CASSPRLAGLEETQYF
j_call: TRBJ2-7; clone_size: NA; d_call: TRBD2; v_call: TRBV6-4; cdr3_nt: TGTGCCAGCAGTGACGATGGGAGGAGTGAGGCTAGCGGGCGGCGTACCTACGAGCAGTACTTC; cdr3_aa: CASSDDGRSEASGRRTYEQYF
j_call: TRBJ2-3; clone_size: NA; d_call: TRBD1; v_call: TRBV6-1; cdr3_nt: TGTGCCAGCAGTGACTTTTTTACCGGGACAGGAGACACAGATACGCAGTATTTT; cdr3_aa: CASSDFFTGTGDTDTQYF
j_call: TRBJ1-3; clone_size: NA; d_call: NA; v_call: TRBV11-2; cdr3_nt: TGTGCCAGCAGCTTAGGGATAGGAGGAAACACCATATATTTT; cdr3_aa: CASSLGIGGNTIYF
j_call: TRBJ2-2; clone_size: once; d_call: TRBD2; v_call: TRBV27; cdr3_nt: TGTGCCAGCAGTTCCTCGGGACTAGCGGGAGGCCCCGGGGAGCTGTTTTTT; cdr3_aa: CASSSSGLAGGPGELFF
j_call: TRBJ1-1; clone_size: once; d_call: TRBD1; v_call: TRBV19; cdr3_nt: TGTGCCAGTAGTCGCACCGGGACAGGGCACACTGAAGCTTTCTTT; cdr3_aa: CASSRTGTGHTEAFF
j_call: TRBJ2-7; clone_size: NA; d_call: TRBD1; v_call: TRBV5-6; cdr3_nt: TGTGCCAGCAGCTTGGTGACAGGGTACGAGCAGTACTTC; cdr3_aa: CASSLVTGYEQYF
j_call: TRBJ2-1; clone_size: NA; d_call: NA; v_call: TRBV6-4; cdr3_nt: TGTGCCAGCAGTGACCAGGCGGGTGCATACAATGAGCAGTTCTTC; cdr3_aa: CASSDQAGAYNEQFF
j_call: TRBJ1-1; clone_size: NA; d_call: NA; v_call: TRBV28; cdr3_nt: TGTGCCAGCAGTTTTTTCGGGGGCGCGGACACTGAAGCTTTCTTT; cdr3_aa: CASSFFGGADTEAFF
j_call: TRBJ2-1; clone_size: medium-sized; d_call: NA; v_call: TRBV9; cdr3_nt: TGTGCCAGCAGCGTAGAGGGAGACAGTTACAATGAGCAGTTCTTC; cdr3_aa: CASSVEGDSYNEQFF